This passage covers 15 T cell receptor beta chains from one sample sequenced in a study of blood T cell repertoires in COVID-19. Profiled with immunoSEQ multiplex PCR; TCRdb holds only in-frame clones, not every one. The table includes 130,000 to 150,000 clones, about 92% detected once. Sequencing was performed on peripheral blood. The receptors were gathered from a human donor in a cohort sampled during active COVID-19.

This rearrangement joins TRBV5-6 to TRBJ1-2; 7 bases match TRBD1. Trimming took 5 bases from V and 5 from J; bases not matched to a gene: 18. This CDR3 is built from 17 residues. Germline V gene sequence: CDR1 SGHDT, CDR2 YYEEEE. In nucleotides, the CDR3 is TGTGCCAGCAGTTATATACCCGGGACAGACTACCCTTATGGCTACACCTTC. This gives the protein CASSYIPGTDYPYGYTF.

This chain links TRBV9 with TRBJ1-2, with D uncertain. V was pared by 4 bases and J by 8 bases, with 18 bases between. The CDR3 has 14 residues. Germline CDR1 is SGDLS and CDR2 is YYNGEE. The CDR3 coding sequence is TGTGCCAGCAGCCCCCTCCCTCCTATCGAGGGCTACACCTTC. This translates into CASSPLPPIEGYTF.

This sequence joins TRBV27 and TRBJ2-5, with TRBD1 as a possible D gene (5 bases). The V gene's germline CDR1 is MNHEY and CDR2 SMNVEV (reference sequence). V was shortened by 1 base and J by 7 bases, with 10 bases between the two germline ends. This CDR3 comprises 13 residues. CDR3: CASSLWRQGTQYF. The CDR3 DNA reads TGTGCCAGCAGTTTATGGCGTCAGGGGACCCAGTACTTC.

V is TRBV9 and J is TRBJ1-3; TRBD1 matches 12 bases. The germline gives CDR1 SGDLS, CDR2 YYNGEE. The V gene end was trimmed by 0 bases and the J gene end by 1 base; junction bases not matched to a gene: 11. The CDR3 spans 20 residues. The CDR3, as DNA: TGTGCCAGCAGCGTAGCCCTAAAATCGGGACAGGGGGCTTCTGGAAACACCATATATTTT. Its protein product is CASSVALKSGQGASGNTIYF.

The rearrangement uses TRBV5-1 and TRBJ2-5, with 7 bases matching TRBD2. CDR3 length: 17 residues. V trimming: 6 bases; J trimming: 2 bases; junction bases outside the gene matches: 16. The germline V gene has CDR1 SGHRS and CDR2 YFSETQ. The CDR3 DNA reads as TGCGCCAGCACCTCCGGACTCCGGGCTAGCGGTCAAGAGACCCAGTACTTC. Amino acids: CASTSGLRASGQETQYF.

In its sample, this clone was seen a few times. The chain has TRBV7-2 and TRBJ1-4; the D is unclear. The CDR3 runs to 15 residues. Trimming stripped 1 base from V and 8 bases from J, with 14 bases between. Germline lookup yields CDR1 SGHTA and CDR2 FQGNSA. The CDR3 region is CASSLDRGFTEKLFF. DNA for the CDR3: TGTGCCAGCAGCTTAGATCGCGGGTTTACAGAAAAACTGTTTTTT.

This chain joins TRBV4-3 and TRBJ1-4; D is ambiguous. Trimming left V 0 bases short and J 8 bases short, with 13 bases between. The length of the CDR3 is 15 residues. Germline V gene data show CDR1 as LGHNA and CDR2 as YSLEER. CDR3 loop: CASSQERGGREKLFF. Here the CDR3 DNA reads TGCGCCAGCAGCCAAGAACGGGGAGGTCGGGAAAAACTGTTTTTT.

This rearrangement joins TRBV5-4 to TRBJ2-3, with 14 bases aligning to TRBD2. The germline CDR1 and CDR2 sequences are SGHNT and YYREEE (reference sequence). J gave up 6 bases and V 4 bases, and 4 bases lay outside the gene matches. This CDR3 contains 15 residues. CDR3 loop: CASSRLAGGQDTQYF. The CDR3, as DNA: TGTGCCAGCAGCCGACTAGCGGGGGGGCAGGATACGCAGTATTTT.

The chain recombines TRBV2 with TRBJ2-1; D is ambiguous. This CDR3 has 13 residues. The germline V gene has CDR1 SNHLY and CDR2 FYNNEI. The ends were cut back, 4 bases at V and 7 bases at J, with 11 bases in the middle. In DNA, the CDR3 is TGTGCCAGCAGTGTAGAGGTCGATAATGAGCAGTTCTTC. Translating gives CASSVEVDNEQFF.

The chain has TRBV9 and TRBJ1-1, with 9 bases matching TRBD1. Trimming removed 2 bases from V and 3 bases from J; junction bases left unmatched: 14. The CDR3 spans 18 residues. Germline lookup yields CDR1 SGDLS and CDR2 YYNGEE. DNA of the CDR3: TGTGCCAGCAGCGTCGGTACCGGACAGGGGAAGGGGTACACTGAAGCTTTCTTT. This translates into CASSVGTGQGKGYTEAFF.

The chain carries TRBV7-3 and TRBJ2-3; TRBD2 agrees at 8 bases. In germline, CDR1 is SGHTA, CDR2 FQGTGA. V was clipped by 5 bases and J by 3 bases; unmatched bases: 4. CDR3 size: 14 residues. For the CDR3, the DNA is TGTGCCAGCAGCCCCGGACTAGCAACAGATACGCAGTATTTT. Protein: CASSPGLATDTQYF. The variable domain in full, with the rest retrieved from reference TRBV7-3 and TRBJ2-3, is GAGVSQTPSNKVTEKGKYVELRCDPISGHTALYWYRQSLGQGPEFLIYFQGTGAADDSGLPNDRFFAVRPEGSVSTLKIQRTERGDSAVYLCASSPGLATDTQYFGPGTRLTVL.

The gene calls are TRBV7-9 and TRBJ2-7; 8 bases agree with TRBD1. Trimming removed 5 bases from V and 2 bases from J; junction bases left unmatched: 5. The CDR3 consists of 14 residues. Germline-derived CDR1 and CDR2 are SEHNR and FQNEAQ (reference sequence). CDR3 sequence: CASSVPDRAYEQYF. Here the CDR3 DNA reads TGTGCCAGCAGCGTACCGGACAGGGCCTACGAGCAGTACTTC.

This chain links TRBV19 with TRBJ2-7; 8 bases align to TRBD1. From germline, CDR1 is LNHDA and CDR2 SQIVND (reference sequence). The CDR3 totals 15 residues. V shed 9 bases and J 5 bases; nucleotides not matched to a gene: 15. In DNA, the CDR3 is TGTGCCAGCCCGATCCTGGACAGGGTACCCAACGAGCAGTACTTC. Residues: CASPILDRVPNEQYF.

The rearrangement links TRBV29-1 to TRBJ1-1; perhaps TRBD1 as D (5 bases). Germline loops: CDR1 SQVTM, CDR2 ANQGSEA. V shed 3 bases and J shed 5 bases, with 13 bases lying between them. This CDR3 has 13 residues. The CDR3 DNA is TGCAGCGTTGAGGTGGGGGGAGGTACTGAAGCTTTCTTT. Translating it yields CSVEVGGGTEAFF.

The chain uses TRBV6-4 and TRBJ1-1; TRBD1 aligns across 7 bases. Germline loops: CDR1 MRHNA, CDR2 SNTAGT. CDR3 length equals 15 residues. V shed 0 bases and J 4 bases; nucleotides not matched to a gene: 5. The CDR3 DNA is TGTGCCAGCAGTGACTCCGGGACAGACCCCACTGAAGCTTTCTTT. Its translation is CASSDSGTDPTEAFF.